This T cell receptor (beta chain) was profiled in a study of PD-L1 blockade in urothelial cancer. Overall study context: Blood samples had a median of approximately 140,000 T cells, 75,000 to 90,000 unique TCRs, and clonality 0.080. Study-wide results and limits: Sub-median blood TCR clonality before treatment predicted longer survival. The study found that durable-benefit patients expanded tumor-associated blood clones more at 3 weeks.

Trimming cost V 5 bases and J 3 bases; bases outside gene matches: 11. The CDR3 runs 16 residues. Germline lookup yields CDR1 SEHNR and CDR2 FQNEAQ (reference sequence). This clone was counted between two and nine times. Its antigen remains unidentified. Time point of the sample: pretreatment peripheral blood. Method: immunoSEQ multiplex PCR; TCRdb's copy keeps in-frame clones and lacks some. The sample contains 30,000 to 35,000 clones, 75% to 90% of which appear only once. This specimen was PBMCs, taken around atezolizumab (anti-PD-L1) treatment. The origin of this receptor is a man aged 55 to 70 with urothelial cancer. V and J are TRBV7-9 and TRBJ2-7; 9 nucleotides match TRBD1. The CDR3 loop is CASSVGGQGGLYEQYF. CDR3 in DNA: TGTGCCAGCAGCGTAGGGGGACAGGGCGGACTCTACGAGCAGTACTTC.